Each of the 27 T cell receptor beta chains below was sequenced from the same sample in a study of blood T cell repertoires in COVID-19. The repertoire was sequenced with immunoSEQ multiplex PCR; TCRdb's copy has only in-frame clones and lacks some. Found here are 95,000 to 150,000 clones, approximately 86% of them singletons; the top ten hold roughly 1%. Sequencing input: peripheral blood. The source of these receptors is a woman aged 45-65 years with active or convalescent COVID-19.

The genes are TRBV28 and TRBJ1-1; maybe TRBD1 (6 bases). CDR1 MDHEN and CDR2 SYDVKM come from the germline V gene. CDR3 size: 13 residues. Trimming cost V 6 bases and J 5 bases, with 13 bases left between them. The CDR3 loop reads CASSLDSGTEAFF. The CDR3 DNA reads TGTGCCAGCAGCCTGGACAGTGGGACTGAAGCTTTCTTT.

This clone turned up a few times. This chain connects TRBV7-2 to TRBJ2-7, with 8 bases lining up with TRBD2. Germline CDR1 SGHTA, CDR2 FQGNSA. This CDR3 spans 15 amino acids. The J segment lost 5 bases and the V segment lost 5 bases, leaving 11 bases of the junction unmatched. CDR3 DNA sequence: TGTGCCAGCAGCGCAGCCGGGAGGGCCCTGAACGAGCAGTACTTC. It specifies CASSAAGRALNEQYF.

This chain uses TRBV7-6 with TRBJ2-1, with 10 bases aligning to TRBD2. V trimming: 1 base; J trimming: 9 bases; junction bases outside the gene matches: 6. In germline, CDR1 is SGHVS, CDR2 FNYEAQ. The CDR3 runs 15 residues. The CDR3 coding sequence is TGTGCCAGCAGCTTAGAGGCTAGCGGGAGTTTTGAGCAGTTCTTC. This translates into CASSLEASGSFEQFF.

The chain carries TRBV28 and TRBJ2-7, with a weak D call TRBD1 (8 bases). Germline values: CDR1 MDHEN, CDR2 SYDVKM. CDR3 length: 13 residues. Trimming stripped 6 bases from V and 2 bases from J, with 11 bases between. The CDR3 is CASSTGGAYEQYF. As DNA, the CDR3 is TGTGCCAGCAGCACAGGGGGGGCCTACGAGCAGTACTTC.

The chain recombines TRBV5-6 with TRBJ2-1; possible D gene TRBD2, 6 bases. This CDR3 spans 17 amino acids. The V end was cut by 0 bases, the J end by 0 bases, with 13 bases between. CDR1 and CDR2 (germline): SGHDT, YYEEEE. The CDR3 spells CASSLGSAGSSYNEQFF. CDR3 DNA: TGTGCCAGCAGCTTGGGGTCGGCGGGGAGCTCCTACAATGAGCAGTTCTTC.

J is TRBJ1-2 and V is TRBV6-2 or TRBV6-3, with D unresolved. Per the germline V gene, CDR1 is MNHEY and CDR2 is SVGEGT. CDR3 size: 14 residues. The V and J ends lost 0 bases and 1 base respectively, with 6 bases between them. The CDR3 DNA reads TGTGCCAGCAGTTACTCGAGCGGTAACTATGGCTACACCTTC. It yields the protein CASSYSSGNYGYTF.

This clone was seen a handful of times. This sequence joins TRBV11-3 and TRBJ2-1; D gene unclear. Germline V gene sequence: CDR1 SGHNT, CDR2 YENEEA. The CDR3 runs 14 residues. Trimming removed 1 base from V and 6 bases from J, with 10 bases in between. Here the CDR3 DNA reads TGTGCCAGCAGCTTAGCTTTAGTATCCAATGAGCAGTTCTTC. Protein: CASSLALVSNEQFF. The full variable domain, its missing parts supplied by reference TRBV11-3 and TRBJ2-1, is EAGVVQSPRYKIIEKKQPVAFWCNPISGHNTLYWYLQNLGQGPELLIRYENEEAVDDSQLPKDRFSAERLKGVDSTLKIQPAELGDSAVYLCASSLALVSNEQFFGPGTRLTVL.

This clone was counted only a few times. V gene TRBV3-1 (or the pseudogene TRBV3-2) combines with J gene TRBJ2-7; a possible D gene is TRBD1 (6 bases). This CDR3 region has 14 residues. The ends were cut back, 1 base at V and 3 bases at J, with 10 bases in the middle. Looked up from germline, CDR1 is LGHDT and CDR2 is YNNKEL (reference sequence). As DNA, the CDR3 is TGTGCCAGCAGCCAAGCACAGGGAAGCTACGAGCAGTACTTC. It translates to CASSQAQGSYEQYF.

This CDR3 reads CASSLGGTSVEQYF. DNA of the CDR3: TGTGCCAGCAGCTTAGGGGGGACTAGCGTGGAGCAGTACTTC. The chain uses TRBV7-8 and TRBJ2-7; 10 bases fit TRBD2. The CDR3 consists of 14 residues. The ends lost 1 base at V and 7 bases at J; junction bases unmatched: 4. Germline V gene sequence: CDR1 SGHVS, CDR2 FQNEAQ.

V gene TRBV6-6 combines with J gene TRBJ1-6; 8 bases are a match to TRBD1. With 4 bases clipped from V and 8 bases from J, the junction kept 10 bases outside the gene matches. The CDR3 is made up of 16 amino acids. Germline lookup yields CDR1 MNHNY and CDR2 SVGAGI (reference sequence). The CDR3 bases are TGTGCCAGCAGTTCTCCACAGGGGGTAAGGGATTCACCCCTCCACTTT. Translated, it gives CASSSPQGVRDSPLHF.

The CDR3 sequence: CASSQDLAGADTQYF. In DNA, the CDR3 is TGCGCCAGCAGCCAAGATTTAGCGGGCGCAGATACGCAGTATTTT. The chain has TRBV4-3 and TRBJ2-3; 7 bases match TRBD2. Germline-derived CDR1 and CDR2 are LGHNA and YSLEER. V was pared by 0 bases and J by 4 bases, with 4 bases of the junction left unmatched. The CDR3 is made up of 15 amino acids.

This chain uses TRBV10-3 with TRBJ2-7; perhaps TRBD2 as D (5 bases). Germline lookup yields CDR1 ENHRY and CDR2 SYGVKD. The V end lost 5 bases, the J end lost 7 bases, and 21 bases lay between the germline ends. This CDR3 is built from 15 residues. The CDR3 here is CAISWETQDGREQYF. CDR3 nucleotides: TGTGCCATCAGTTGGGAGACTCAAGACGGTCGGGAGCAGTACTTC.

The V gene is TRBV24-1, the J gene TRBJ1-2; D not certain. The CDR3 is 12 amino acids. Germline V gene lookup returns CDR1 KGHDR and CDR2 SFDVKD. The germline V and J ends were trimmed by 1 base and 6 bases, with 5 bases remaining between them. This CDR3 reads CATSDFFDGYTF. The CDR3 DNA reads TGTGCCACCAGTGATTTCTTTGATGGCTACACCTTC.

A single count supports this clone. The chain uses TRBV30 and TRBJ1-6; D not certain. The length of the CDR3 is 13 residues. CDR1 is GTSNPN, CDR2 SVGIG, per germline (reference sequence). The V and J ends lost 3 bases and 8 bases respectively, with 11 bases between them. The CDR3 nucleotides are TGTGCCTGGAGCGCCATTAGCGATTCACCCCTCCACTTT. Its protein is CAWSAISDSPLHF.

The genes are TRBV5-5 and TRBJ2-2; D remains unclear. V lost 4 bases and J 0 bases, leaving 16 bases between the germline ends. Looked up from germline, CDR1 is SGHKS and CDR2 is YYEKEE (reference sequence). The CDR3 is 17 amino acids. CDR3 sequence: CASSPRFSAANTGELFF. The DNA for the CDR3 is TGTGCCAGCAGCCCTCGGTTCAGCGCAGCGAACACCGGGGAGCTGTTTTTT.

The rearrangement links TRBV7-2 to TRBJ2-5, with 8 bases lining up with TRBD2. The CDR3 has 18 residues. Germline lookup yields CDR1 SGHTA and CDR2 FQGNSA. Trimming at V came to 5 bases and at J to 1 base, leaving 15 bases not matched to a gene. CDR3 sequence: CASSPGVRLAGFQETQYF. The CDR3 DNA is TGTGCCAGCAGCCCCGGGGTTCGATTAGCGGGATTCCAAGAGACCCAGTACTTC.

This clone was detected only once. The chain carries TRBV11-1 and TRBJ2-7; possible D gene TRBD1, 6 bases. Germline CDR1 SGHAT, CDR2 FQDESV (reference sequence). This CDR3 region has 14 residues. V gave up 5 bases and J gave up 0 bases, with 11 bases separating them. The CDR3 nucleotides are TGTGCCAGCAGCCGACAGGTCAGCTCCTACGAGCAGTACTTC. The encoded protein is CASSRQVSSYEQYF. The full variable domain, with the rest looked up from reference TRBV11-1 and TRBJ2-7, is EAEVAQSPRYKITEKSQAVAFWCDPISGHATLYWYRQILGQGPELLVQFQDESVVDDSQLPKDRFSAERLKGVDSTLKIQPAELGDSAMYLCASSRQVSSYEQYFGPGTRLTVT.

V and J are TRBV27 and TRBJ1-1; perhaps TRBD1 as D (5 bases). CDR1 is MNHEY, CDR2 SMNVEV, per germline (reference sequence). This CDR3 has 13 residues. The ends were cut back, 3 bases at V and 1 base at J, with 6 bases in the middle. CDR3 nucleotide sequence: TGTGCCAGCAGTTTTACAGGGAACACTGAAGCTTTCTTT. Its translation is CASSFTGNTEAFF.

This chain links TRBV15 with TRBJ2-5; TRBD2 agrees at 7 bases. There are 14 residues in the CDR3. CDR1 and CDR2 from the germline V gene are LNHNV and YYDKDF (reference sequence). With 6 bases clipped from V and 4 bases from J, the junction kept 8 bases outside the gene matches. This CDR3 is CATRDPSGLETQYF. Written as DNA, the CDR3 is TGTGCCACCAGAGACCCTAGCGGATTAGAGACCCAGTACTTC.

This clone has only a few counts. The genes are TRBV5-1 and TRBJ1-1, with D maybe TRBD1 (6 bases). CDR1 and CDR2 (germline): SGHRS, YFSETQ. V lost 3 bases, J lost 7 bases, and 16 bases lay in between. The CDR3 runs 14 residues. The CDR3, as DNA: TGCGCCAGCAGCTGGGGCCAAAACAGGGATGAAGCTTTCTTT. This translates into CASSWGQNRDEAFF.

The chain carries TRBV6-6 and TRBJ1-1; 10 nucleotides align to TRBD1. In germline, CDR1 is MNHNY, CDR2 SVGAGI (reference sequence). V gave up 4 bases and J gave up 5 bases; unmatched junction bases: 10. CDR3 length: 16 residues. In DNA form, the CDR3 reads TGTGCCAGCAGTTTGTTCGGGACAGGGGTTTATACTGAAGCTTTCTTT. As protein: CASSLFGTGVYTEAFF.

The chain has TRBV6-2 or TRBV6-3 and TRBJ1-3, with a tentative D call TRBD1 (6 bases). The V gene lost 6 bases and the J gene lost 0 bases, with 12 bases spanning the gap. CDR3 length: 15 residues. Germline V gene data show CDR1 as MNHEY and CDR2 as SVGEGT. The CDR3 DNA sequence: TGTGCCAGCAGCCGCGGACAGTTCTCTGGAAACACCATATATTTT. It translates to CASSRGQFSGNTIYF.

This clone was counted a single time. V and J are TRBV15 and TRBJ1-4; D not resolved. CDR3 length: 13 residues. The V gene lost 1 base and the J gene lost 5 bases, with 5 bases spanning the gap. Per the germline V gene, CDR1 is LNHNV and CDR2 is YYDKDF (reference sequence). The CDR3 nucleotides read TGTGCCACCAGCAGAGCTTTGAATGAAAAACTGTTTTTT. Encoded protein: CATSRALNEKLFF. Variable domain in full (rest from reference TRBV15 and TRBJ1-4): DAMVIQNPRYQVTQFGKPVTLSCSQTLNHNVMYWYQQKSSQAPKLLFHYYDKDFNNEADTPDNFQSRRPNTSFCFLDIRSPGLGDTAMYLCATSRALNEKLFFGSGTQLSVL.

The V gene is TRBV27, the J gene TRBJ2-5, with TRBD2 matching 11 bases. V trimming: 0 bases; J trimming: 12 bases; junction bases outside the gene matches: 9. Germline V gene data show CDR1 as MNHEY and CDR2 as SMNVEV (reference sequence). CDR3 length: 15 residues. The CDR3 loop reads CASSLSGTSGLGKYF. The CDR3 coding sequence is TGTGCCAGCAGTTTATCTGGGACTAGCGGCTTGGGCAAGTACTTC.

The genes are TRBV28 and TRBJ1-4, with D maybe TRBD1 (5 bases). Germline V lookup: CDR1 MDHEN, CDR2 SYDVKM. CDR3 length equals 14 residues. V gave up 5 bases and J gave up 4 bases, with 11 bases separating them. CDR3 loop: CASSRDSRNEKLFF. CDR3 nucleotide sequence: TGTGCCAGCAGTCGGGACTCCCGTAATGAAAAACTGTTTTTT.

The chain recombines TRBV4-2 with TRBJ1-1; D remains unclear. CDR1 is LGHNA, CDR2 YNFKEQ, per germline. The CDR3 contains 14 residues. Trimming shortened V by 0 bases and J by 5 bases, and 10 bases separated the two germline ends. CDR3 loop: CASSQEEVRTEAFF. CDR3 nucleotide sequence: TGTGCCAGCAGCCAAGAAGAGGTCAGAACTGAAGCTTTCTTT.

The chain carries TRBV28 and TRBJ2-7, with TRBD1 matching 10 bases. CDR3 length: 15 amino acids. Trimming took 8 bases from V and 5 from J; bases not matched to a gene: 12. Germline V CDR1 and CDR2: MDHEN, SYDVKM. The CDR3 reads CASFTTGTGAHEQYF. The CDR3 DNA reads TGTGCCAGCTTTACAACCGGGACAGGGGCCCACGAGCAGTACTTC.